Shown below are 3 T cell receptor beta chains from a single sample sequenced in a study of blood T cells in healthy people across ages. Together with a sample-barcoded 5' primer, a J-beta primer mix was included in a second PCR lasting about 7 to 12 cycles. MiXCR, run by TCRdb on the 5' RACE reads, gives a single entry per CDR3 protein. Of roughly 650,000 distinct CDR3 sequences detected, about 32% appear once; the ten largest clones hold roughly 15%. Sample: blood. The receptors originated from a woman of 80 years or more in good health.

V is TRBV5-4 and J is TRBJ2-5, with D perhaps matching TRBD2 (6 bases). The CDR3 consists of 14 residues. The V end lost 4 bases, the J end lost 2 bases, and 12 bases lay between the germline ends. Germline values: CDR1 SGHNT, CDR2 YYREEE (reference sequence). Here the CDR3 reads CASSPKRAQETQYF. CDR3 sequence (DNA): TGTGCCAGCAGCCCTAAGCGGGCTCAAGAGACCCAGTACTTC.

The V gene is TRBV7-9, the J gene TRBJ2-5, with 14 positions matching TRBD2. The CDR3 has 17 amino acids. Germline CDR1 is SEHNR and CDR2 is FQNEAQ (reference sequence). With 5 bases clipped from V and 1 base from J, the junction kept 6 bases outside the gene matches. The DNA of the CDR3 is TGTGCCAGCAGCCCCAGGACTAGCGGGGGGCTCCAAGAGACCCAGTACTTC. Its protein is CASSPRTSGGLQETQYF. The variable domain in full, completed from reference TRBV7-9 and TRBJ2-5, reads DTGVSQNPRHKITKRGQNVTFRCDPISEHNRLYWYRQTLGQGPEFLTYFQNEAQLEKSRLLSDRFSAERPKGSFSTLEIQRTEQGDSAMYLCASSPRTSGGLQETQYFGPGTRLLVL.

This clonotype was picked up many times. The chain links TRBV18 to TRBJ2-1; the match to TRBD2 covers 8 bases. V lost 1 base, J lost 6 bases, and 2 bases stayed unmatched. Germline CDR1 KGHSH, CDR2 LQKENI. The CDR3 loop spans 14 amino acids. The CDR3 DNA reads TGTGCCAGCTCACCACTCGGGGGGGTCAATGAGCAGTTCTTC. Translation: CASSPLGGVNEQFF.